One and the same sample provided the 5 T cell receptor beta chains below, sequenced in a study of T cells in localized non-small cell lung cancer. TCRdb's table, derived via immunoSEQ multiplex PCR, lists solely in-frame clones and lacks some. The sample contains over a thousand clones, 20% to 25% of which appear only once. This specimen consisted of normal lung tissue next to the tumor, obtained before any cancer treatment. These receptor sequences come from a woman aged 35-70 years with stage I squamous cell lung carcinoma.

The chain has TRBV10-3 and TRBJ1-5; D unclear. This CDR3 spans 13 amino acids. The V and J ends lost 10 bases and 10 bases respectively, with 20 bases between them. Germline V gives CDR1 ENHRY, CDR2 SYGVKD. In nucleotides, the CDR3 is TGTGCCAGCGAATTTCAACGGGGTGAACCCCAGCATTTT. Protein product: CASEFQRGEPQHF.

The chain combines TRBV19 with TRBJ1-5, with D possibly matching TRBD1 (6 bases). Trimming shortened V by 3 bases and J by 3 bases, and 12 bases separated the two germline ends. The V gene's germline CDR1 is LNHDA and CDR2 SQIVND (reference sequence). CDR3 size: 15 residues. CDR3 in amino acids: CASSILGATNQPQHF. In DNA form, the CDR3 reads TGTGCCAGTAGTATTTTGGGGGCGACCAATCAGCCCCAGCATTTT.

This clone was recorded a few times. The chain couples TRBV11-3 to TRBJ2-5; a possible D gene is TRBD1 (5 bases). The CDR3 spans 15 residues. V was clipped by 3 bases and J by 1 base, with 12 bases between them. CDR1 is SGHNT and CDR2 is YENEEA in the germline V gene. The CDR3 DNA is TGTGCCAGCAGCTTTCAGGGATCGGGCCAAGAGACCCAGTACTTC. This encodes CASSFQGSGQETQYF.

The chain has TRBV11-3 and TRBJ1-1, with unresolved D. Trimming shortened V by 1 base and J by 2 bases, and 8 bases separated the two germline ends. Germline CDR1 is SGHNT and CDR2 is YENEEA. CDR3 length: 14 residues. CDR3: CASSLVGGNTEAFF. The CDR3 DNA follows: TGTGCCAGCAGCTTAGTGGGCGGAAACACTGAAGCTTTCTTT.

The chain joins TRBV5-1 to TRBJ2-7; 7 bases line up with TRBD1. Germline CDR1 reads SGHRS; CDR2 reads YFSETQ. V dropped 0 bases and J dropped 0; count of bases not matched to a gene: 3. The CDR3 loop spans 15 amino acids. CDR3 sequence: CASSLGPGGSYEQYF. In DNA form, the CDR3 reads TGCGCCAGCAGCTTGGGGCCAGGGGGCTCCTACGAGCAGTACTTC.